In this sample, the clone carrying this T cell receptor (beta chain) turned up a few times. Using immunoSEQ multiplex PCR, the repertoire was profiled, and TCRdb retains in-frame clones only, with some absent. This sample has about 410,000 clones, with about 90% found just once. Treatment given: some 19 received Ad26.COV2.S at low or high dose, single or two shots; 5 received placebo; per-sample allocation not given. Day 63 after the first injection of vaccine or placebo was the sampling time. Wuhan-strain SARS-CoV-2 spike was expressed by the Ad26 vector that made up the vaccine. V was trimmed by 4 bases and J by 4 bases, leaving 11 bases between them. The germline CDR1 and CDR2 sequences are SGHRS and YFSETQ. CDR3 length: 14 amino acids. These data come from a study of Ad26.COV2.S vaccination and SARS-CoV-2 variants. Study overall: Once or twice, 56 days apart, Ad26.COV2.S was delivered intramuscularly.

The sequencing here drew on peripheral blood, taken in a trial of Ad26.COV2.S vaccine versus placebo. This TCR was recovered from a person aged 18-60 years who received the Ad26.COV2.S COVID-19 vaccine or a placebo. This sequence joins TRBV5-1 and TRBJ2-2; D is unresolved. CDR3: CASSPVGGTGELFF. CDR3 nucleotide sequence: TGCGCCAGCAGCCCCGTCGGCGGCACCGGGGAGCTGTTTTTT.